Here is one T cell receptor beta chain with its context. The CDR3 is 13 amino acids. Per germline, CDR1 SNHLY and CDR2 FYNNEI. The V end was cut by 6 bases, the J end by 0 bases, with 8 bases between. Healthy bone marrow donors formed the donor group. This entry belongs to a study of cytomegalovirus exposure and HLA in healthy donors. PCR employed 60 Vbeta and 13 Jbeta primers. Per the study methods: Later analysis identified tens of millions of unique TCR beta chains, around 10 million shared. Data came from immunoSEQ multiplex PCR; TCRdb stores just in-frame clones and leaves some out. V and J calls plus clone size are reproduced from that table; the DNA served to infer D and trimming. The data show around 78,000 clones, less than 85% seen once.

The V call is TRBV2, the J call TRBJ1-1; D not certain. The sequenced material came from PBMCs. This clonotype originated in a woman between 45 and 60 years old in good health and CMV-seronegative. CDR3 amino acids: CASSNRMNTEAFF. The DNA of the CDR3 is TGTGCCAGCAGCAACAGAATGAACACTGAAGCTTTCTTT.